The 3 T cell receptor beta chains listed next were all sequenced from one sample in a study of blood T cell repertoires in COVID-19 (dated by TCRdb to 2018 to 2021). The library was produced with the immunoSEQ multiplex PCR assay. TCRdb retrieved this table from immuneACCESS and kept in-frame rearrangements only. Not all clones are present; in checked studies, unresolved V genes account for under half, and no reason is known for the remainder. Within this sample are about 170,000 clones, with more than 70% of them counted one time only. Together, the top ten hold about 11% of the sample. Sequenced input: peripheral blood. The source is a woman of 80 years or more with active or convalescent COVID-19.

For the CDR3, the DNA is TGTGCCAGTAGCGAATCGCCCGGGACAGGGATCCAGCCCCAGCATTTT. This translates into CASSESPGTGIQPQHF. The genes are TRBV19 and TRBJ1-5; TRBD1 matches at 9 bases. The germline V gene has CDR1 LNHDA and CDR2 SQIVND (reference sequence). With V trimmed by 6 bases and J by 7 bases, 13 bases remained unmatched. This CDR3 has 16 residues.

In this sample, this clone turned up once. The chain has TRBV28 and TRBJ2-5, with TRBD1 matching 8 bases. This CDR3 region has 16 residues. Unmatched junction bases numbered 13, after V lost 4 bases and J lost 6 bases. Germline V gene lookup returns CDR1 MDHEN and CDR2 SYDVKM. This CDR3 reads CASSSDGQGGLKTQYF. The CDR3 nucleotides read TGTGCCAGCAGTTCAGACGGACAGGGAGGCTTGAAGACCCAGTACTTC.

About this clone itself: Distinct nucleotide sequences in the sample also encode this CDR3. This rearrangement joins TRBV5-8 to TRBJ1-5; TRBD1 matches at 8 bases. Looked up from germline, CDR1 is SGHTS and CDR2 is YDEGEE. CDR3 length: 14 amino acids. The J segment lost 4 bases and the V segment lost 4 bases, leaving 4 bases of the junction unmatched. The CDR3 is CASSPRTGNQPQHF. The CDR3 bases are TGTGCCAGCAGCCCCAGGACAGGGAATCAGCCCCAGCATTTT.